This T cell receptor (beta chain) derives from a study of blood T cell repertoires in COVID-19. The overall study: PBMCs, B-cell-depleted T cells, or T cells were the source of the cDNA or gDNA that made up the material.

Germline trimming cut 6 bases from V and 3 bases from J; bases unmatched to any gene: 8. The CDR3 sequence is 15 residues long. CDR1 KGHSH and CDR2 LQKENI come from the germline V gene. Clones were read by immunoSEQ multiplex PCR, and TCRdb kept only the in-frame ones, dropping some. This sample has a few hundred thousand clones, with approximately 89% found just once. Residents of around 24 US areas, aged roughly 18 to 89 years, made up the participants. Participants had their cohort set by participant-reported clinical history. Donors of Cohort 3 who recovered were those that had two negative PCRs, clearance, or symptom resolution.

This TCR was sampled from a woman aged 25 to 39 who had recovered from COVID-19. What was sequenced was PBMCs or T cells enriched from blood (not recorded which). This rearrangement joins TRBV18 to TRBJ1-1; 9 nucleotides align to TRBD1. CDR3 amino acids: CASSPTGGRDTEAFF. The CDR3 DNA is TGTGCCAGCTCCCCAACAGGGGGCAGGGACACTGAAGCTTTCTTT.